A single sample gave rise to the 16 T cell receptor beta chains below, sequenced in a study of T cells in localized non-small cell lung cancer. TCRdb keeps only in-frame clones here, not all; method: immunoSEQ multiplex PCR. This table holds about 47,000 clones, approximately 86% found once. The material sequenced was PBMCs, taken before any cancer treatment. These receptors were taken from a man between 40 and 70 years old with stage II lung adenocarcinoma.

This clone was seen only a few times. This chain connects TRBV9 to TRBJ1-1; D is unclear. This CDR3 comprises 14 residues. V was shortened by 0 bases and J by 1 base, with 7 bases between the two germline ends. The germline V gene encodes CDR1 SGDLS and CDR2 YYNGEE. The CDR3 here is CASSVVLGNTEAFF. DNA for the CDR3: TGTGCCAGCAGCGTAGTTCTGGGGAACACTGAAGCTTTCTTT.

This chain uses TRBV25-1 with TRBJ1-1; the D is unclear. V was pared by 8 bases and J by 8 bases, with 21 bases between. CDR1 MGHDK and CDR2 SYGVNS come from the germline V gene. The CDR3 sequence is 14 residues long. The CDR3 spells CASRSFRRPSEAFF. Written as DNA, the CDR3 is TGTGCCAGCCGCAGTTTCCGCCGACCCAGCGAAGCTTTCTTT.

In its sample, this clone was seen once. The CDR3 DNA reads TGTGCCAGTAGTGACATCGACAGGGTCAACTCTCGAGGCTACACCTTC. It yields the protein CASSDIDRVNSRGYTF. V and J are TRBV19 and TRBJ1-2; 7 nucleotides agree with TRBD1. Unmatched junction bases numbered 17, after V lost 5 bases and J lost 8 bases. Germline V gene sequence: CDR1 LNHDA, CDR2 SQIVND (reference sequence). The CDR3 has 16 amino acids.

The chain recombines TRBV2 with TRBJ1-2, with 7 bases identical to TRBD1. Germline loops: CDR1 SNHLY, CDR2 FYNNEI. CDR3 length: 13 amino acids. V shed 3 bases, J shed 7 bases, and the junction held 5 bases outside the gene matches. The CDR3 nucleotides are TGTGCCAGCAGTGAGACAGGGAGGAGTGGCTACACCTTC. Translation: CASSETGRSGYTF.

The chain employs TRBV19 and TRBJ2-3; the match to TRBD1 covers 8 bases. There are 13 residues in the CDR3. Germline V gene lookup returns CDR1 LNHDA and CDR2 SQIVND (reference sequence). After removal of 8 bases from V and 2 bases from J, the junction contained 3 bases not matched to a gene. The CDR3 spells CASSQGVTDTQYF. DNA for the CDR3: TGTGCCAGTTCACAGGGGGTCACAGATACGCAGTATTTT.

The gene calls are TRBV6-1 and TRBJ2-3; D unclear. CDR1 and CDR2 from the germline V gene are MNHNS and SASEGT. V was trimmed by 2 bases and J by 2 bases, leaving 5 bases between them. The length of the CDR3 is 13 residues. CDR3 region: CASSESSTDTQYF. CDR3 in DNA: TGTGCCAGCAGTGAATCGTCCACAGATACGCAGTATTTT.

J is TRBJ1-6 and V is TRBV27; tentatively, D is TRBD1 (5 bases). CDR3 size: 15 residues. Trimming took 3 bases from V and 16 from J, leaving 22 bases between them. Germline values: CDR1 MNHEY, CDR2 SMNVEV (reference sequence). Written as DNA, the CDR3 is TGTGCCAGCAGTTTGTACGAGTCAGGGAAGGTATTACTCCACTTT. It translates to CASSLYESGKVLLHF.

This clone was seen once. This rearrangement joins TRBV5-6 to TRBJ2-7; 9 bases match TRBD1. This CDR3 has 16 amino acids. Germline-derived CDR1 and CDR2 are SGHDT and YYEEEE. J gave up 3 bases and V 3 bases, and 10 bases lay outside the gene matches. CDR3 loop: CASSSGTGKLIYEQYV. For the CDR3, the DNA is TGTGCCAGCAGCTCAGGGACAGGGAAGCTTATCTACGAGCAGTACGTC.

The chain carries TRBV2 and TRBJ2-3, with 9 bases that match TRBD2. The CDR3 is 17 residues long. The germline CDR1 and CDR2 sequences are SNHLY and FYNNEI. Losses at the gene ends were 5 bases for V and 1 base for J; bases not matched to a gene: 10. The CDR3 sequence is CASSPGGLAGGTDTQYF. The CDR3 DNA reads TGTGCCAGCAGTCCCGGGGGGTTAGCGGGGGGCACAGATACGCAGTATTTT.

This clone has just one count. The rearrangement joins TRBV9 to TRBJ1-2, with a weak D call TRBD1 (5 bases). The CDR3 covers 14 residues. Per germline, CDR1 SGDLS and CDR2 YYNGEE. Trimming cost V 3 bases and J 2 bases, with 11 bases left between them. CDR3 DNA: TGTGCCAGCAGCGATGAAGGGGTAAACTATGGCTACACCTTC. It encodes CASSDEGVNYGYTF.

V is TRBV5-1 and J is TRBJ2-5; 10 bases fit TRBD2. V lost 2 bases, J lost 1 base, and 8 bases stayed unmatched. The length of the CDR3 is 17 residues. CDR1 is SGHRS, CDR2 YFSETQ, per germline. In DNA form, the CDR3 reads TGCGCCAGCAGCTTATCCGGTAGCGGGGGGACCCAAGAGACCCAGTACTTC. It yields the protein CASSLSGSGGTQETQYF. Full variable domain (outside the CDR3, taken from reference TRBV5-1 and TRBJ2-5): KAGVTQTPRYLIKTRGQQVTLSCSPISGHRSVSWYQQTPGQGLQFLFEYFSETQRNKGNFPGRFSGRQFSNSRSEMNVSTLELGDSALYLCASSLSGSGGTQETQYFGPGTRLLVL.

The chain has TRBV6-4 and TRBJ2-3, with 12 bases that match TRBD2. The J segment lost 0 bases and the V segment lost 4 bases, leaving 2 bases of the junction unmatched. The CDR3 runs to 16 residues. Germline-derived CDR1 and CDR2 are MRHNA and SNTAGT. CDR3 nucleotides: TGTGCCAGCAGTGGACTAGCGGGGGCTAGCACAGATACGCAGTATTTT. This encodes CASSGLAGASTDTQYF.

The V and J genes are TRBV4-2 and TRBJ1-6; TRBD1 is a possible D gene (6 bases). CDR3 length equals 16 residues. V was clipped by 4 bases and J by 7 bases, with 17 bases between them. Per the germline V gene, CDR1 is LGHNA and CDR2 is YNFKEQ. CDR3 sequence: CASSLEGELTNSPLHF. CDR3 DNA: TGTGCCAGCAGCCTGGAGGGGGAGCTGACGAATTCACCCCTCCACTTT.

The chain carries TRBV4-1 and TRBJ2-1; D uncertain. This CDR3 contains 16 residues. Per germline, CDR1 MGHRA and CDR2 YSYEKL. Trimming took off 0 bases at V and 3 bases at J, with 12 bases between the two ends. The CDR3 reads CASSQEATTRYNEQFF. CDR3 nucleotide sequence: TGCGCCAGCAGCCAAGAAGCGACGACACGCTACAATGAGCAGTTCTTC.

The chain carries TRBV5-8 and TRBJ2-5, with 8 positions matching TRBD1. The CDR3 consists of 16 residues. Germline-derived CDR1 and CDR2 are SGHTS and YDEGEE. The junction had 6 bases not matched to a gene; V was cut back by 0 bases and J by 2 bases. The chain's CDR3 is CASSLGRQGTQETQYF. DNA of the CDR3: TGTGCCAGCAGCTTGGGCCGACAGGGGACACAAGAGACCCAGTACTTC.

In its sample, this clone was seen a few times. The V and J genes are TRBV18 and TRBJ1-4, with D possibly matching TRBD1 (5 bases). CDR3 length: 14 amino acids. Germline CDR1 reads KGHSH; CDR2 reads LQKENI. The V end lost 2 bases, the J end lost 6 bases, and 10 bases lay between the germline ends. Here the CDR3 reads CASSPGARHEKLFF. CDR3 coding DNA: TGTGCCAGCTCACCAGGGGCCCGGCATGAAAAACTGTTTTTT.